This section outlines one T cell receptor beta chain sequence together with its context. Its antigen is still unknown. The data were taken from a study of cytomegalovirus exposure and HLA in healthy donors. General study points: A missense variant in DCLRE1C was later tied to TCR beta V- and J-gene trimming. Most TCR sequences showed up rarely, but some public TCRs showed up in many donors.

The CDR3 length is 14 residues. V lost 7 bases and J 4 bases, leaving 14 bases between the germline ends. In germline, CDR1 is MDHEN, CDR2 SYDVKM. Nominal health characterized the donors when sampled, though unrecorded immune exposures were likely. 60 Vbeta and 13 Jbeta primers were used in PCR. Clones were sequenced by immunoSEQ multiplex PCR, and TCRdb holds only the in-frame ones, with some missing. The sample yields 150,000 to 200,000 clones, over 80% seen once. The receptor was derived from a woman aged 45 to 65 in good health and CMV-seropositive. The chain combines TRBV28 with TRBJ1-3, with unresolved D. The sequenced sample consisted of PBMCs. CDR3 amino acids: CASTPSLSGNTIYF. The CDR3 region has the DNA TGTGCCAGCACCCCTAGTTTATCCGGAAACACCATATATTTT.